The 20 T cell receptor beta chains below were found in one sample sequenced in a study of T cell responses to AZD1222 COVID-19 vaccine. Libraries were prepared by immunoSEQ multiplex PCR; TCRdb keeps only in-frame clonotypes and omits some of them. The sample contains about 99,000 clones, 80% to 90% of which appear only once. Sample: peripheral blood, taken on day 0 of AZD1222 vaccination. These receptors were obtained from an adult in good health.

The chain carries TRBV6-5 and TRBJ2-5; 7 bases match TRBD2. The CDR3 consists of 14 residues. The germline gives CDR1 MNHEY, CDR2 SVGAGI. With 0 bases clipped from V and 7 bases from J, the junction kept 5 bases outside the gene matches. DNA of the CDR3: TGTGCCAGCAGTTACTCGGGGGGGAGCGGGACCCAGTACTTC. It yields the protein CASSYSGGSGTQYF.

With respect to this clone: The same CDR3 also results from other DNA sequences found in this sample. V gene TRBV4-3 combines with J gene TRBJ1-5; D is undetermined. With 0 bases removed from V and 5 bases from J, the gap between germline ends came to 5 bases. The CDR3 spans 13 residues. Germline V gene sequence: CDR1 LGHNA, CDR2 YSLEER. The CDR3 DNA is TGCGCCAGCAGCCAAGACCGCGATCAGCCCCAGCATTTT. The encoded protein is CASSQDRDQPQHF.

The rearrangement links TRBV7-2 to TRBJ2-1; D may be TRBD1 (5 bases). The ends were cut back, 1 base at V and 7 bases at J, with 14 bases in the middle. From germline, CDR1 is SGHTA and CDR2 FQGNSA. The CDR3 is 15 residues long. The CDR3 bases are TGTGCCAGCAGCTTAGGGGCGGTGGGGCAGAATGAGCAGTTCTTC. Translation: CASSLGAVGQNEQFF.

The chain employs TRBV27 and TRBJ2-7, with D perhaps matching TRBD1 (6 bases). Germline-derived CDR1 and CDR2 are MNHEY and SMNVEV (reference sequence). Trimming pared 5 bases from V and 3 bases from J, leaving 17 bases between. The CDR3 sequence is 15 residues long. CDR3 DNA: TGTGCCAGCAGTCTCGCTATAGGGGACAACTACGAGCAGTACTTC. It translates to CASSLAIGDNYEQYF.

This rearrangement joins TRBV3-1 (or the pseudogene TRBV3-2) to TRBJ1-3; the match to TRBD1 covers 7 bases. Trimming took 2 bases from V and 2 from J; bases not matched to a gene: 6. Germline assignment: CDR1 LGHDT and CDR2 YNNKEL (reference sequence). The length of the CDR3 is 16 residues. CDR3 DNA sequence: TGTGCCAGCAGCCAACAGGGGGGAGGTCCTGGAAACACCATATATTTT. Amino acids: CASSQQGGGPGNTIYF.

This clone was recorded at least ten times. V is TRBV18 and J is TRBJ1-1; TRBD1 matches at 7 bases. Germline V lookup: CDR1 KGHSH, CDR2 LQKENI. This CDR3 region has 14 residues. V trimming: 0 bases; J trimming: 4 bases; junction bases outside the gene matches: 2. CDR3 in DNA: TGTGCCAGCTCACCACCGGGACAGTCCACTGAAGCTTTCTTT. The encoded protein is CASSPPGQSTEAFF.

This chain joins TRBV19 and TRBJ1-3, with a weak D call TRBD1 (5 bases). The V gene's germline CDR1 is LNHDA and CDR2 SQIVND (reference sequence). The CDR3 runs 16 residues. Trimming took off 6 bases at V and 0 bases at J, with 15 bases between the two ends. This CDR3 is CASSPPGPLSGNTIYF. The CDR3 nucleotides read TGTGCCAGTAGCCCTCCGGGACCGCTCTCTGGAAACACCATATATTTT.

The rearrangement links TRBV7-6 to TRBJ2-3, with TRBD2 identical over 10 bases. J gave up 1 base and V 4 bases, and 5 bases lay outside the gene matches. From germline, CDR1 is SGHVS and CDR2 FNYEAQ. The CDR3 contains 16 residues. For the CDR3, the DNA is TGTGCCAGCAGCTCATTAGCGGGGGGCGGCACAGATACGCAGTATTTT. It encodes CASSSLAGGGTDTQYF. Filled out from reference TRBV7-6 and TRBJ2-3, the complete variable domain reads GAGVSQSPRYKVTKRGQDVALRCDPISGHVSLYWYRQALGQGPEFLTYFNYEAQQDKSGLPNDRFSAERPEGSISTLTIQRTEQRDSAMYRCASSSLAGGGTDTQYFGPGTRLTVL.

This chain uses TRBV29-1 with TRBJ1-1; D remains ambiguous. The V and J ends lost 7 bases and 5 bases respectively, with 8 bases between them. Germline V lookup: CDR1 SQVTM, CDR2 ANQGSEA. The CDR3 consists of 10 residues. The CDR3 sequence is CSARWTEAFF. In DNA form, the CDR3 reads TGCAGCGCCCGGTGGACTGAAGCTTTCTTT.

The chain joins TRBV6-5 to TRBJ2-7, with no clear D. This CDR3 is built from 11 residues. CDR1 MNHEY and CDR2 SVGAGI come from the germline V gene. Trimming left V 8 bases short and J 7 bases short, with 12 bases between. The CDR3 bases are TGTGCCAGCCGGTCGCTGGCGGAGCAGTACTTC. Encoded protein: CASRSLAEQYF.

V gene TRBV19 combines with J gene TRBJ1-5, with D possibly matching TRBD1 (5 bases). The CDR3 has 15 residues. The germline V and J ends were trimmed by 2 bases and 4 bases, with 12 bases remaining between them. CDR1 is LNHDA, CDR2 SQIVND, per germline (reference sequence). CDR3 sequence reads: CASSILTGPNQPQHF. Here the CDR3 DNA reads TGTGCCAGTAGTATATTAACGGGGCCTAATCAGCCCCAGCATTTT.

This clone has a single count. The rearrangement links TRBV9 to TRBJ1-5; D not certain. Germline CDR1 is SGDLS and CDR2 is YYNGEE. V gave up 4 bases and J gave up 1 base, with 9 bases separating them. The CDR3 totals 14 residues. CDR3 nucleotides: TGTGCCAGCAGCCCCGCCCAGAGCAATCAGCCCCAGCATTTT. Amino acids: CASSPAQSNQPQHF.

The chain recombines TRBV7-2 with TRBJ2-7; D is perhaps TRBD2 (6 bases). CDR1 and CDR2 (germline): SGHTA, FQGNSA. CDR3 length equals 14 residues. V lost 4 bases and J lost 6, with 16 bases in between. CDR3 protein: CASSSHGAGPEQYF. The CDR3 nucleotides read TGTGCCAGCAGCTCCCACGGGGCGGGGCCCGAGCAGTACTTC.

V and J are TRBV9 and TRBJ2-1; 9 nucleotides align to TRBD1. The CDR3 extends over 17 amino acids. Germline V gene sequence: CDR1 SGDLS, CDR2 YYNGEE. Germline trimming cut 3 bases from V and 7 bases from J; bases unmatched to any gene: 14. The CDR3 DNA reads TGTGCCAGCAGCGGACGCCGGGACAGGGAACGGATGAATGAGCAGTTCTTC. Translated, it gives CASSGRRDRERMNEQFF.

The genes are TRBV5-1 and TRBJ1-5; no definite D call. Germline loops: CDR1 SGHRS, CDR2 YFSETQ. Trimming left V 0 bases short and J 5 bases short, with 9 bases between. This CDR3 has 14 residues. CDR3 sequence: CASSLGAGDQPQHF. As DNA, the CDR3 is TGCGCCAGCAGCTTGGGAGCAGGAGATCAGCCCCAGCATTTT.

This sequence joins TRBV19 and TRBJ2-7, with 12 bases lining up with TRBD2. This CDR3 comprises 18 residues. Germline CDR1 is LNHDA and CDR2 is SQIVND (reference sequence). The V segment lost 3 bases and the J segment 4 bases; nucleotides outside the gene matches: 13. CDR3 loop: CASSIAPGLAGRDYEQYF. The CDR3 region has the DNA TGTGCCAGTAGTATTGCCCCCGGACTAGCGGGGAGGGATTACGAGCAGTACTTC.

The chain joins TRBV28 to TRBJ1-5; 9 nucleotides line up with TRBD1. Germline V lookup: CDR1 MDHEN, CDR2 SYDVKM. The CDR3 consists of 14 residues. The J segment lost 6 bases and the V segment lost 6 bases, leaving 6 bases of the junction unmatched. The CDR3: CASRGQGEGQPQHF. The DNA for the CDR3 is TGTGCCAGCAGGGGACAGGGAGAGGGTCAGCCCCAGCATTTT.

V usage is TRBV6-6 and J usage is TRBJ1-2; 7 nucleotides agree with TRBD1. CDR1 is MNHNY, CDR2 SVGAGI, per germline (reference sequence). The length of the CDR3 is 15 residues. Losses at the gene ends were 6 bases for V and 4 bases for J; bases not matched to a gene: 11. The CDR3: CASRDARGNIYGYTF. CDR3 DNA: TGTGCCAGCAGGGACGCCAGGGGGAACATCTATGGCTACACCTTC.

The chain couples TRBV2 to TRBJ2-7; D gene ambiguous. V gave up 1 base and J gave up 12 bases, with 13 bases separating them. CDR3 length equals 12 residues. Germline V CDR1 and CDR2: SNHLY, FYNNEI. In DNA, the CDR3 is TGTGCCAGCAGTGAAGAGACGGGCCGAAGGTACTTC. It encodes CASSEETGRRYF.

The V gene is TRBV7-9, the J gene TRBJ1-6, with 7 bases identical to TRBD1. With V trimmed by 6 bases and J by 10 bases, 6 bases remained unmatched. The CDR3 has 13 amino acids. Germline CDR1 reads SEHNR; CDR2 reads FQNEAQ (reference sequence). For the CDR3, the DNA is TGTGCCAGCAGGGGACAGCAAGCGTCACCCCTCCACTTT. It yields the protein CASRGQQASPLHF.